This T cell receptor beta chain was captured by sequencing in a study of cytomegalovirus exposure and HLA in healthy donors. Study-wide findings and caveats: The authors assumed roughly uniform sequencing depth across donors for presence/absence analyses. The classifier reportedly diagnosed cytomegalovirus status with high sensitivity and specificity. Associated with cytomegalovirus, according to the listing, were 150 to 200 TCR beta chains.

The PCR employed 60 Vbeta primers together with 13 Jbeta primers. The assay was immunoSEQ multiplex PCR, and TCRdb's table has in-frame clones only and misses some. Of 150,000 or so clones in the sample, more than 60% are singletons; the top ten hold roughly a tenth. Though probably carrying unrecorded immune exposures, donors were nominally healthy at sampling. V was cut by 0 bases and J by 5 bases, with 16 bases left in between. Germline assignment: CDR1 SGHVS and CDR2 FQNEAQ. The CDR3 covers 16 residues. This clone was seen a few times. Its antigen is undetermined. This chain links TRBV7-8 with TRBJ1-1, with TRBD1 as a possible D gene (5 bases). Sequencing used PBMCs. This sequence was found in a man aged 30 to 39 in good health and CMV-seropositive. The DNA for the CDR3 is TGTGCCAGCAGCTTAGCCCCACCAGGGTGGGGAACTGAAGCTTTCTTT. It yields the protein CASSLAPPGWGTEAFF.